Listed below are T cell receptor beta chains from one sample, sequenced in a study of T cells after posttransplantation cyclophosphamide. Clones were sequenced by immunoSEQ multiplex PCR, and TCRdb holds only the in-frame ones, with some missing. The data contain 5,500 to 6,000 clones, less than 2% of them seen just once; the ten biggest clones take up around 28%. This specimen was PBMCs, taken almost 250 days after a stem cell transplant with posttransplant cyclophosphamide. These receptors were collected from a male patient aged 25-45 years who received an allogeneic stem cell transplant from a related donor, was CMV-positive, and had no GVHD. Some T cells may be transferred from the graft donor. CDR3s include the opening cysteine and the closing phenylalanine or tryptophan. Each record gives: clone size, D gene, J gene, V gene, CDR3 protein, CDR3 DNA. The D gene is left open where the match is weak. Size tells how often a clone was seen (once, few, many) or the class of an expanded clone, and some rows leave it out.

>few|-|TRBJ2-2|TRBV6-1
CASSGGGGLRTGELFF
TGTGCCAGCAGTGGAGGGGGGGGCCTAAGGACCGGGGAGCTGTTTTTT
>-|-|TRBJ2-3|TRBV29-1
CSVETATDTQYF
TGCAGCGTTGAAACAGCCACAGATACGCAGTATTTT
>-|TRBD2|TRBJ2-1|TRBV7-2
CASSVTSGGRGEQFF
TGTGCCAGCAGCGTTACTAGCGGGGGACGTGGTGAGCAGTTCTTC
>few|-|TRBJ2-7|TRBV5-4
CASSYTGRGDSYEQYF
TGTGCCAGCAGCTACACAGGGAGGGGAGACTCCTACGAGCAGTACTTC
>few|-|TRBJ2-2|TRBV5-1
CASLRGVEATGELFF
TGCGCCTCCTTGCGAGGAGTAGAGGCCACCGGGGAGCTGTTTTTT
>-|-|TRBJ1-2|TRBV7-2
CASSSNWGRGYGYTF
TGTGCCAGCAGCTCCAATTGGGGCAGGGGCTATGGCTACACCTTC
>-|TRBD1|TRBJ2-5|TRBV5-6
CASSGRQGAGETQYF
TGTGCCAGCAGCGGAAGACAGGGGGCTGGAGAGACCCAGTACTTC
>-|TRBD1|TRBJ1-1|TRBV5-1
CASSLTGGTEAFF
TGCGCCAGCAGCTTGACAGGGGGCACTGAAGCTTTCTTT
>few|-|TRBJ2-1|TRBV5-4
CASSPQGNRYNEQFF
TGTGCCAGCAGCCCCCAGGGGAACCGTTACAATGAGCAGTTCTTC
>few|-|TRBJ1-5|TRBV6-6
CASSFRHLSNQPQHF
TGTGCCAGCAGTTTCAGACATCTTAGCAATCAGCCCCAGCATTTT
>-|-|TRBJ1-1|TRBV6-1
CASSESGAGVRMAFF
TGTGCCAGCAGTGAGTCTGGGGCGGGGGTGAGGATGGCTTTCTTT
>few|TRBD1|TRBJ1-2|TRBV7-9
CASSGQANYGYTF
TGTGCCAGCAGCGGACAGGCTAACTATGGCTACACCTTC
>medium-sized|-|TRBJ2-7|TRBV13
CASSLAGDSYEQYF
TGTGCCAGCAGCTTAGCGGGAGACTCCTACGAGCAGTACTTC
>few|TRBD1|TRBJ1-4|TRBV7-6
CASSLAPGQGFEKLFF
TGTGCCAGCAGCTTAGCGCCGGGACAGGGGTTTGAAAAACTGTTTTTT
>few|TRBD1|TRBJ1-6|TRBV2
CASRPFGTDNSPLHF
TGTGCCAGCAGGCCTTTCGGGACAGATAATTCACCCCTCCACTTT
>few|-|TRBJ2-4|TRBV11-2
CASSRSGKNIQYF
TGTGCCAGCAGCCGGAGTGGCAAAAACATTCAGTACTTC
>few|-|TRBJ1-5|TRBV11-2
CASSLLGGPQHF
TGTGCCAGCAGCCTCCTCGGAGGGCCCCAGCATTTT
>-|-|TRBJ2-2|TRBV2
CASSEATTGELFF
TGTGCCAGCAGTGAAGCGACTACCGGGGAGCTGTTTTTT
>-|TRBD1|TRBJ1-6|TRBV5-1
CASSLDRDDSPLHF
TGCGCCAGCAGCCTGGACAGGGACGATTCACCCCTCCACTTT
>few|TRBD1|TRBJ2-2|TRBV10-1
CASALAGTEFGGELFF
TGCGCCAGCGCCCTGGCAGGGACAGAGTTCGGGGGGGAGCTGTTTTTT
>few|TRBD2|TRBJ2-3|TRBV6-1
CASSDSIAGVDTQYF
TGTGCCAGCAGTGATTCTATAGCGGGGGTTGATACGCAGTATTTT
>few|-|TRBJ2-7|TRBV27
CASSLTGSGIYEQYF
TGTGCCAGCAGTCTTACAGGGTCTGGTATCTACGAGCAGTACTTC
>-|TRBD1|TRBJ2-5|TRBV5-6
CASSFRQGNVKETQYF
TGTGCCAGCAGCTTTAGACAGGGGAACGTTAAAGAGACCCAGTACTTC
>few|TRBD2|TRBJ2-5|TRBV27
CASSLTSGGIETQYF
TGTGCCAGCAGTTTAACTAGCGGGGGGATAGAGACCCAGTACTTC
>-|-|TRBJ1-1|TRBV29-1
CSVVFTEAFF
TGCAGCGTTGTCTTTACTGAAGCTTTCTTT
>-|TRBD1|TRBJ2-5|TRBV6-1
CASTPDRAETQYF
TGTGCCAGCACCCCTGACAGGGCAGAGACCCAGTACTTC
>-|TRBD1|TRBJ2-2|TRBV7-2
CASSLRQGAGTGELFF
TGTGCCAGCAGCCTCCGACAGGGGGCAGGCACCGGGGAGCTGTTTTTT
>-|TRBD1|TRBJ2-7|TRBV6-6
CASSPRQGAAYEQYF
TGTGCCAGCAGTCCCAGACAGGGGGCGGCCTACGAGCAGTACTTC
>few|TRBD1|TRBJ1-3|TRBV6-6
CASSYARDSWANTIYF
TGTGCCAGCAGTTACGCACGGGACAGTTGGGCAAACACCATATATTTT
>few|-|TRBJ2-5|TRBV7-8
CASSLTIGETQYF
TGTGCCAGCAGCTTAACAATCGGGGAGACCCAGTACTTC
>-|TRBD1|TRBJ2-7|TRBV7-9
CASSLTGIANEQYF
TGTGCCAGCAGCTTGACAGGGATCGCCAACGAGCAGTACTTC
>-|-|TRBJ2-3|TRBV7-3
CASSLNPWGTQYF
TGTGCCAGCAGCTTAAATCCCTGGGGCACGCAGTATTTT